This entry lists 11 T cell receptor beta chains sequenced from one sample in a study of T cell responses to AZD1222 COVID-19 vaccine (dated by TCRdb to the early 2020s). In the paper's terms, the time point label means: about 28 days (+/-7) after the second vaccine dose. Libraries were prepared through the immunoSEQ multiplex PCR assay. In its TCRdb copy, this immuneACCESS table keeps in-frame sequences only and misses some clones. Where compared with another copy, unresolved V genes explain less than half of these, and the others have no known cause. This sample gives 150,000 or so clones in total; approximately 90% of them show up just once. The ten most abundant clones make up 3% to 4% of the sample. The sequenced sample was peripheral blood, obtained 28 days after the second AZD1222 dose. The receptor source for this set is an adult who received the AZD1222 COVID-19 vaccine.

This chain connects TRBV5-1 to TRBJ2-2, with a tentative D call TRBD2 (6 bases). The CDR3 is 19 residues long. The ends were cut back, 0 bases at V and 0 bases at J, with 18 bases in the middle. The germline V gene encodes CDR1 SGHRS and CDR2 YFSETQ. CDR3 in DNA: TGCGCCAGCAGCTTGGTTGGTCCCTCTTGGGGGGCGAACACCGGGGAGCTGTTTTTT. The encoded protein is CASSLVGPSWGANTGELFF. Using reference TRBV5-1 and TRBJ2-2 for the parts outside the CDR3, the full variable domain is KAGVTQTPRYLIKTRGQQVTLSCSPISGHRSVSWYQQTPGQGLQFLFEYFSETQRNKGNFPGRFSGRQFSNSRSEMNVSTLELGDSALYLCASSLVGPSWGANTGELFFGEGSRLTVL.

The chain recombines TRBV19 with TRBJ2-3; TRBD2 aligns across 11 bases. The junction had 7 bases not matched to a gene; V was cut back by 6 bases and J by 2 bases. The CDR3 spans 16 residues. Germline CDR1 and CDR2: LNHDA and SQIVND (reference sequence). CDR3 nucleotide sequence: TGTGCCAGTAGGTCAATAGCGGGAGGGCACACAGATACGCAGTATTTT. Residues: CASRSIAGGHTDTQYF.

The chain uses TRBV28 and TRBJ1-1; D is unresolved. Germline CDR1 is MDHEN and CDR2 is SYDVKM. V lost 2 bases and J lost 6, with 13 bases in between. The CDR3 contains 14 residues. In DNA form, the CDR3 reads TGTGCCAGCAGTTTAAACCAGGCCGCGGCTGAAGCTTTCTTT. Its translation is CASSLNQAAAEAFF.

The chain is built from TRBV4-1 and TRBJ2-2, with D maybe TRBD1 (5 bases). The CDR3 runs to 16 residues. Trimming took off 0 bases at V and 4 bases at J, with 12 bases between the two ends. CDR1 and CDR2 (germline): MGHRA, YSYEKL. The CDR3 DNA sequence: TGCGCCAGCAGCCAAGAGGGCCGCAGGGCCACCGGGGAGCTGTTTTTT. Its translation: CASSQEGRRATGELFF.

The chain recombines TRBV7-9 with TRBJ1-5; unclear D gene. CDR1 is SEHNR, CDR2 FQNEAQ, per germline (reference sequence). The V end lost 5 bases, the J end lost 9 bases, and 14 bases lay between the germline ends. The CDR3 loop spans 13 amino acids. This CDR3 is CASSQNGDRPQHF. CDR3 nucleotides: TGTGCCAGCAGCCAGAACGGGGATAGGCCCCAGCATTTT.

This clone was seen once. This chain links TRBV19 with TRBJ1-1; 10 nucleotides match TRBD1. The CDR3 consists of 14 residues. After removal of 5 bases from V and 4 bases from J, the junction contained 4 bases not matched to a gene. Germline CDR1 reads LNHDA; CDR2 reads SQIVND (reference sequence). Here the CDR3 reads CASSAGTGVTEAFF. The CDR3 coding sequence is TGTGCCAGTAGTGCCGGGACAGGGGTCACTGAAGCTTTCTTT.

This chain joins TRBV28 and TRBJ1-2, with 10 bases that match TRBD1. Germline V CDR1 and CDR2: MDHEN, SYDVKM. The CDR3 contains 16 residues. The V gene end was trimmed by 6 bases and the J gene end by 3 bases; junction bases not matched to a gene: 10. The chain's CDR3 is CASSLPGQGYHYGYTF. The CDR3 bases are TGTGCCAGCAGCCTACCGGGACAGGGGTATCACTATGGCTACACCTTC.

The CDR3 is CAWKSATLHEQFF. The DNA for the CDR3 is TGTGCCTGGAAAAGCGCCACCCTCCATGAGCAGTTCTTC. V and J are TRBV30 and TRBJ2-1; D unclear. V lost 4 bases and J lost 8, with 15 bases in between. The CDR3 has 13 residues. Looked up from germline, CDR1 is GTSNPN and CDR2 is SVGIG (reference sequence).

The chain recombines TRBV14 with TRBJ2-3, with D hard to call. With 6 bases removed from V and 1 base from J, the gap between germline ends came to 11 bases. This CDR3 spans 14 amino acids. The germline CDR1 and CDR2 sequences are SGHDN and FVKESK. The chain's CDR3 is CASSPFAGTDTQYF. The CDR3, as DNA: TGTGCCAGCAGTCCCTTTGCGGGCACAGATACGCAGTATTTT.

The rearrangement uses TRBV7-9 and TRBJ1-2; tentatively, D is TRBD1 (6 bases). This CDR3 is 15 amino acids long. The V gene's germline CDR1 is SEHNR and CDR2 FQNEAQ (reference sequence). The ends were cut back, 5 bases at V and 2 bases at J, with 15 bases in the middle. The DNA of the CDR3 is TGTGCCAGCAGCCCCGTCTGGGACACAAACTATGGCTACACCTTC. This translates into CASSPVWDTNYGYTF.

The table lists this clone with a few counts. The CDR3 spells CATSTGLAVYNEQFF. The CDR3 nucleotides read TGTGCCACCAGCACAGGACTAGCGGTATACAATGAGCAGTTCTTC. The J gene is TRBJ2-1, the V gene TRBV15; 10 bases are a match to TRBD2. CDR1 is LNHNV and CDR2 is YYDKDF in the germline V gene (reference sequence). The CDR3 extends over 15 amino acids. J was trimmed by 4 bases and V by 4 bases; bases with no gene match: 4.